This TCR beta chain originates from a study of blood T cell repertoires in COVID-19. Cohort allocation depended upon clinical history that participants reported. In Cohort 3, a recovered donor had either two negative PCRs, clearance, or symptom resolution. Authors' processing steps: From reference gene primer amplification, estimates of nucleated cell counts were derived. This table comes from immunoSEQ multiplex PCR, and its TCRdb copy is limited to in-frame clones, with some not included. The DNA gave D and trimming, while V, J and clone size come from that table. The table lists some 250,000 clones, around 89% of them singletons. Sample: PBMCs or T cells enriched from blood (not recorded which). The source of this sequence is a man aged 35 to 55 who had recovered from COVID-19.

DNA of the CDR3: TGTGCCAGCATCCATAGCGGGAGTATCTACGAGCAGTACTTC. Protein sequence: CASIHSGSIYEQYF. This rearrangement joins TRBV27 to TRBJ2-7; 9 bases are shared with TRBD2. The length of the CDR3 is 14 residues. The ends lost 7 bases at V and 3 bases at J; junction bases unmatched: 7. Per the germline V gene, CDR1 is MNHEY and CDR2 is SMNVEV (reference sequence).